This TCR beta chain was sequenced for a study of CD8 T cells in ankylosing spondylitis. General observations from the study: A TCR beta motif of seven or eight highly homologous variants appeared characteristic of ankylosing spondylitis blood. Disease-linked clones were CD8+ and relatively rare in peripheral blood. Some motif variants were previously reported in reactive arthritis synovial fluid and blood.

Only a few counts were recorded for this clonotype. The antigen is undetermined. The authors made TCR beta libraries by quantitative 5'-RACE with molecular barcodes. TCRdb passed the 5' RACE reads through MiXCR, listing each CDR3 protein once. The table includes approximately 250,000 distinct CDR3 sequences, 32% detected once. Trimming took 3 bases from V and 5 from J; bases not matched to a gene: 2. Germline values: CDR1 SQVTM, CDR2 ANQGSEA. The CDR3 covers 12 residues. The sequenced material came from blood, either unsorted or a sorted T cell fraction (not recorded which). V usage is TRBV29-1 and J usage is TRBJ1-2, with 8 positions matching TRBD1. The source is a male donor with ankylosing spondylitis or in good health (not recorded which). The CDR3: CSVDWTGYGYTF. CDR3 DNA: TGCAGCGTTGACTGGACAGGGTATGGCTACACCTTC.